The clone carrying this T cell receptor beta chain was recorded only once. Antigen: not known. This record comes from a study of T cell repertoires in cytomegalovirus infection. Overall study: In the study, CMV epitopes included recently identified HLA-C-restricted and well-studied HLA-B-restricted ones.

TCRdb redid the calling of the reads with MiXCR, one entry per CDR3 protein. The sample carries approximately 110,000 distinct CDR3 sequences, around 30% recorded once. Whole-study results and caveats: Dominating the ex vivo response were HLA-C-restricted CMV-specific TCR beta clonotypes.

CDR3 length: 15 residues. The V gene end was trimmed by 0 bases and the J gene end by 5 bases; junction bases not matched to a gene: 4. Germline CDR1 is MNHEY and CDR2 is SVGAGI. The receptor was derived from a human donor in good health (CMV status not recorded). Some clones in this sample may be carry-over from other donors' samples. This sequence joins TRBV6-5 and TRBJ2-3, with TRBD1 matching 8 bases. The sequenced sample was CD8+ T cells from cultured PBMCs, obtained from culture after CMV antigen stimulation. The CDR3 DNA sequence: TGTGCCAGCAGTTACTCGTGGACAGGGAAAGATACGCAGTATTTT. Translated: CASSYSWTGKDTQYF.